Described below is a single TCR beta chain sequence and its context. The CDR3 is made up of 14 amino acids. V was clipped by 8 bases and J by 2 bases, with 15 bases between them. Germline CDR1 and CDR2: MNHEY and SMNVEV (reference sequence). Seattle's enrolled individuals joined amid active infection and were then monitored longitudinally. The data belong to a study of blood T cell repertoires in COVID-19. Study context: Acute and convalescent COVID-19 specimens originated in the United States, Italy and Spain.

In the original analysis: For nucleated cells, counts were estimated from reference gene primer amplification. Generated by immunoSEQ multiplex PCR, the TCRdb table keeps only in-frame clones and is missing some. That table is the source of V, J and clone size, and D and trimming were worked out from the DNA. The top ten clones hold around 8.9% of a sample with over 150,000 clones, 70% to 90% of them seen once. This sequence joins TRBV27 and TRBJ1-2; D possibly corresponds to TRBD1 (5 bases). This sequence was found in a woman over 75 with COVID-19, enrolled during active disease. The source material was peripheral blood. CDR3 DNA sequence: TGTGCCAGCGGGGGGTTCTCCACCAACTATGGCTACACCTTC. This encodes CASGGFSTNYGYTF.